Sequencing of this T cell receptor (beta chain) was carried out in a study of identical twins. The CDR3 has 15 amino acids. V trimming: 4 bases; J trimming: 4 bases; junction bases outside the gene matches: 10. CDR1 and CDR2 (germline): SGHTS, YDEGEE. TCRdb re-called the 5' RACE reads through MiXCR, storing one row per CDR3 protein. The data hold about 720,000 distinct CDR3 sequences, with approximately 9% observed a single time. The sample holds many counts of this clonotype. Separately, the same data were catalogued under a study of yellow fever vaccine responses in identical twins.

The sequenced sample was PBMCs. The chain carries TRBV5-8 and TRBJ2-7; the match to TRBD1 covers 8 bases. This receptor was taken from a woman aged 18 to 35 in good health. CDR3 region: CASSLKTGTGYEQYF. The CDR3 DNA sequence: TGTGCCAGCAGCCTCAAAACCGGGACAGGTTACGAGCAGTACTTC.